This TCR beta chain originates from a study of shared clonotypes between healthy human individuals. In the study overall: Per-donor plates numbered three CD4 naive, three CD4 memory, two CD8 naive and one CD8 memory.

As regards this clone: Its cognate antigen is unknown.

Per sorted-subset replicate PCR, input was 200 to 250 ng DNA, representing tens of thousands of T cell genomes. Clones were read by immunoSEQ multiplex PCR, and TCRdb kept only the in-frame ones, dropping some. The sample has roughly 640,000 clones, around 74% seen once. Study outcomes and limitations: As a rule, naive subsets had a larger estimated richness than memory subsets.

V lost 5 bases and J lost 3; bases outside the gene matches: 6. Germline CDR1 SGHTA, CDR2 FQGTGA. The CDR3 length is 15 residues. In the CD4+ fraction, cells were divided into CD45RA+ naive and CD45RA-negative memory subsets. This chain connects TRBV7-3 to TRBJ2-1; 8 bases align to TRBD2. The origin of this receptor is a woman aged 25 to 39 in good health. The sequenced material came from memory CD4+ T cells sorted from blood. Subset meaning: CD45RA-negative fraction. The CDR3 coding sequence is TGTGCCAGCAGCCCCTCTAGCGGGTTCTACAATGAGCAGTTCTTC. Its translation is CASSPSSGFYNEQFF. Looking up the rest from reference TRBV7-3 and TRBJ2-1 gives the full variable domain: GAGVSQTPSNKVTEKGKYVELRCDPISGHTALYWYRQSLGQGPEFLIYFQGTGAADDSGLPNDRFFAVRPEGSVSTLKIQRTERGDSAVYLCASSPSSGFYNEQFFGPGTRLTVL.